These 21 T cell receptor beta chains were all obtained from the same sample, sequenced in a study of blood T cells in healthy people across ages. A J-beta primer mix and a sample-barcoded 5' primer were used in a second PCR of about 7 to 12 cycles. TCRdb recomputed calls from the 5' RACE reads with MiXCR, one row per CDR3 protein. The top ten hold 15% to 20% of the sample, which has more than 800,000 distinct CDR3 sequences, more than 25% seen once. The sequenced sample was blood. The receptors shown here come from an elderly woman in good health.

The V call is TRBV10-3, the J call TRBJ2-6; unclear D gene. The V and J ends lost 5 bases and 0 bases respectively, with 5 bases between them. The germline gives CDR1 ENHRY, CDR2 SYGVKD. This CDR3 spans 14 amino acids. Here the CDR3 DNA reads TGTGCCATCAGTCCAAGCTCTGGGGCCAACGTCCTGACTTTC. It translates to CAISPSSGANVLTF.

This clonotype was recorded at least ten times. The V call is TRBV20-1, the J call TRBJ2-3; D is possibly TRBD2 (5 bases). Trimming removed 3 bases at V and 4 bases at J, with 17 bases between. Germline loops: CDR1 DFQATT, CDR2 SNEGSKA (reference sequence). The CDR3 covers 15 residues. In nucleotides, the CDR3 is TGCAGTGCTAGTTCGGGGTCTGTAGTTGCAGATACGCAGTATTTT. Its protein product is CSASSGSVVADTQYF.

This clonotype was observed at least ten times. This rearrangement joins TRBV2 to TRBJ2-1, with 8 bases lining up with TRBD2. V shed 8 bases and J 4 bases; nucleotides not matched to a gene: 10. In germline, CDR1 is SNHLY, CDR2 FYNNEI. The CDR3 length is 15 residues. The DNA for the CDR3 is TGTGCCAGCCGCCGCGAGCGGGGGACTTACAATGAGCAGTTCTTC. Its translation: CASRRERGTYNEQFF.

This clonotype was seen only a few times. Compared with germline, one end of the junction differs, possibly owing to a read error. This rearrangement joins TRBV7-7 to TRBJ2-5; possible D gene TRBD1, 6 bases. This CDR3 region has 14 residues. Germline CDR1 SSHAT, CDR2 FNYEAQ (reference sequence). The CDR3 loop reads CASSPTGRGEAQYF. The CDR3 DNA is TGTGCTAGCAGCCCAACAGGGAGAGGAGAGGCCCAGTACTTC.

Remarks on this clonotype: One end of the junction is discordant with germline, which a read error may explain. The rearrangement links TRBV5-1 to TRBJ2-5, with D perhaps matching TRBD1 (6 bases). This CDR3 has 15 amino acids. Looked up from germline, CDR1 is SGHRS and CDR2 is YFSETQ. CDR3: CASGLIPGHQETQYF. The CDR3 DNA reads TGCGCCAGCGGCTTGATTCCGGGACATCAAGAGACCCAGTACTTC.

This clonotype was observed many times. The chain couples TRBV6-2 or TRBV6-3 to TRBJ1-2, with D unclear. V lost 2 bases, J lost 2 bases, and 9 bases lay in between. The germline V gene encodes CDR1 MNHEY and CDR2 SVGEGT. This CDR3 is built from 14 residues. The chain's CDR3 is CASSYIPANYGYTF. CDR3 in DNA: TGTGCCAGCAGTTACATCCCAGCAAACTATGGCTACACCTTC.

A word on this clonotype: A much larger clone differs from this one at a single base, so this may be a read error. CDR3 nucleotide sequence: TGTGCCAACAGCCCGCCCTCCGGGACTTTGGGGGATACGCAGTATTTT. Translated: CANSPPSGTLGDTQYF. This chain connects TRBV7-9 to TRBJ2-3, with D possibly TRBD2 on 6 matching bases. CDR3 length equals 16 residues. Germline V gives CDR1 SEHNR, CDR2 FQNEAQ (reference sequence).

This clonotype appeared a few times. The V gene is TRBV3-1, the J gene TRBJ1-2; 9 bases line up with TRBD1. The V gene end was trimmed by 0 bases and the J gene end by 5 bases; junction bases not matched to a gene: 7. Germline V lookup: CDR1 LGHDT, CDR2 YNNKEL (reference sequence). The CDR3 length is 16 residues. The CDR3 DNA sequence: TGTGCCAGCAGCCAAGAAGGGGGACAGGGCCTTTATGGCTACACCTTC. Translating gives CASSQEGGQGLYGYTF.

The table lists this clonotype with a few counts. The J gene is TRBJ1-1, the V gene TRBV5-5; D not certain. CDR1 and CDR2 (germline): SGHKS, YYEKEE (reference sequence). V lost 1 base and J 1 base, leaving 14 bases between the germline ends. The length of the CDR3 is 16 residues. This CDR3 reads CASSLRLQARNTEAFF. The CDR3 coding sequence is TGTGCCAGCAGCTTGAGGCTTCAGGCTCGGAACACTGAAGCTTTCTTT.

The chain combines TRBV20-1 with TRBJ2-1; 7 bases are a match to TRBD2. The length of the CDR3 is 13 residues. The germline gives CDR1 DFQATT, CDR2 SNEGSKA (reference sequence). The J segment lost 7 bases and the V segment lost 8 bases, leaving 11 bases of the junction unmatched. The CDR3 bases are TGCAGTAACCTAGCGGACCCTAGTAATGAGCAGTTCTTC. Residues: CSNLADPSNEQFF.

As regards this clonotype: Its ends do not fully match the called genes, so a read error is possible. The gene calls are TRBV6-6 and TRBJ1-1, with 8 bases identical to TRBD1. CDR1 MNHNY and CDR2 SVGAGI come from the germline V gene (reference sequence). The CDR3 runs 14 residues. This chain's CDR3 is CASSPQGARTGAFF. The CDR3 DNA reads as TGTGCCAGCAGTCCCCAGGGGGCGCGGACTGGAGCTTTCTTT.

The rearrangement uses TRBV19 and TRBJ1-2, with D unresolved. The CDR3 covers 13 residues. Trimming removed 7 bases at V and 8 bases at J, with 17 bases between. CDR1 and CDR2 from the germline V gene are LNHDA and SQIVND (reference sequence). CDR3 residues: CASTSLGNGGYTF. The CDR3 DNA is TGTGCCAGTACATCTTTAGGGAACGGGGGCTACACCTTC.

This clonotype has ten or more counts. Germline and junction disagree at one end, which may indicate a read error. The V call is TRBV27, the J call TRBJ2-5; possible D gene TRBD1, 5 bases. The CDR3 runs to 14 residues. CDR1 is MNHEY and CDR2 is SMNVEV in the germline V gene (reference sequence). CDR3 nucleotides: TGCGCCAGCAGCTTGACAGCTACCCAAGAGACCCAGTACTTC. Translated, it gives CASSLTATQETQYF.

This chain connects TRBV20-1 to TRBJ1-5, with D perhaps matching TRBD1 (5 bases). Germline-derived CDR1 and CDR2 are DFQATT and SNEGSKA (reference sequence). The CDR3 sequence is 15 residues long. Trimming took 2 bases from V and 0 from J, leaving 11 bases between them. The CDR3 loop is CSARRAGGSNQPQHF. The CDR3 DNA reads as TGCAGTGCTAGAAGAGCCGGGGGTAGCAATCAGCCCCAGCATTTT.

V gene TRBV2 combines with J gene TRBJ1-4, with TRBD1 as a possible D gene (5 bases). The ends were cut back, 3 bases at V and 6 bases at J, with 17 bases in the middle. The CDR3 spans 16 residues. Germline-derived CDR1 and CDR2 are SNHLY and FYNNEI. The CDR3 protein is CASSDWTQSTDEKLFF. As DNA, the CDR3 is TGTGCCAGCAGTGACTGGACACAAAGTACGGATGAAAAACTGTTTTTT.

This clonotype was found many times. For the CDR3, the DNA is TGTGCCAGCAGCTTAGGGGGGGGCTTTGGCTACACCTTC. Amino acid sequence: CASSLGGGFGYTF. The genes are TRBV7-2 and TRBJ1-2; a possible D gene is TRBD1 (6 bases). Germline V gene data show CDR1 as SGHTA and CDR2 as FQGNSA. Deletions cut 1 base from V and 7 bases from J, with 10 bases between. This CDR3 comprises 13 residues.

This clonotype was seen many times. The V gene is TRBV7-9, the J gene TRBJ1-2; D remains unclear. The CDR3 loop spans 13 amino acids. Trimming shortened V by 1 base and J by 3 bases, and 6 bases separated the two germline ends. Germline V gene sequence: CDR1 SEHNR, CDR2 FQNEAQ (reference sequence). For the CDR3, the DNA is TGTGCCAGCAGCTTAGAGCAGGACTATGGCTACACCTTC. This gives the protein CASSLEQDYGYTF.

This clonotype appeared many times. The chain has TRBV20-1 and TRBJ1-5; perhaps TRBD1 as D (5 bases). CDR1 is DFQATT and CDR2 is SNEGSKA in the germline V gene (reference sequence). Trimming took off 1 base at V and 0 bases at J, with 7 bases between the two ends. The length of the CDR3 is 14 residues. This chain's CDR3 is CSARGQYSNQPQHF. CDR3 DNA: TGCAGTGCTAGAGGACAGTATAGCAATCAGCCCCAGCATTTT.

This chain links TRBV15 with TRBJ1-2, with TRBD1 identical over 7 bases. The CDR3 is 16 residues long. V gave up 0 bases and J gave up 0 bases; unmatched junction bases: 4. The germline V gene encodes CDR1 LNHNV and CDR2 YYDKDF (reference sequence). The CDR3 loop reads CATSREEGATNYGYTF. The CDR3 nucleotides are TGTGCCACCAGCAGAGAAGAGGGGGCCACTAACTATGGCTACACCTTC. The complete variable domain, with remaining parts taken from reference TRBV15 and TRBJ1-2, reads DAMVIQNPRYQVTQFGKPVTLSCSQTLNHNVMYWYQQKSSQAPKLLFHYYDKDFNNEADTPDNFQSRRPNTSFCFLDIRSPGLGDTAMYLCATSREEGATNYGYTFGSGTRLTVV.

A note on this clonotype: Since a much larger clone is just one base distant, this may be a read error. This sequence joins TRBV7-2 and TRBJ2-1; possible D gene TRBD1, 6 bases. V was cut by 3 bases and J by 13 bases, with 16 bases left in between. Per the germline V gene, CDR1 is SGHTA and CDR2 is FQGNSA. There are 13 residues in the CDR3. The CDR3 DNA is TGTGCCAGCAGCTTCGGACAGTGGGAGACCCAGTTCTTC. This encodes CASSFGQWETQFF. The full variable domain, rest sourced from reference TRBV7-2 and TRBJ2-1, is GAGVSQSPSNKVTEKGKDVELRCDPISGHTALYWYRQSLGQGLEFLIYFQGNSAPDKSGLPSDRFSAERTGGSVSTLTIQRTQQEDSAVYLCASSFGQWETQFFGPGTRLTVL.

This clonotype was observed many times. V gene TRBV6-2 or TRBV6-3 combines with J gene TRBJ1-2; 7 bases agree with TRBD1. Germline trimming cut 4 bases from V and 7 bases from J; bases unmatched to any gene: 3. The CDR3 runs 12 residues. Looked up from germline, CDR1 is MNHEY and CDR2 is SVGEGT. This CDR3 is CASSLDRFGYTF. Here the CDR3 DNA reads TGTGCCAGCAGTTTGGACAGGTTTGGCTACACCTTC.